A selection of T cell receptor beta chains follows, all from one sample in a study of early T cells in non-severe SARS-CoV-2 infection. TCRdb re-analysed the 5' RACE reads in MiXCR, keeping a single row per CDR3 protein. The sample lists tens of thousands of distinct CDR3 sequences; 11% were seen once. The sample was whole blood, taken at baseline. These receptors all come from an adult who was a healthcare worker with PCR-confirmed SARS-CoV-2 infection or an uninfected control (not recorded which). The CDR3 runs from the conserved cysteine through the conserved F or W. The D gene is left open where the match is weak. Clone size is not always given. Where it is, it says once, few, many or a class for expanded clones.

d_call: -
v_call: TRBV7-2
clone_size: few
j_call: TRBJ2-3
cdr3_nt: TGTGCCAGCCGGGGAAGAGTAAGCACAGATACGCAGTATTTT
cdr3_aa: CASRGRVSTDTQYF

d_call: TRBD2
v_call: TRBV6-4
clone_size: -
j_call: TRBJ2-1
cdr3_nt: TGTGCCAGTGGTAGAGCGGGGGGCACGTACAATGAGCAGTTCTTC
cdr3_aa: CASGRAGGTYNEQFF

d_call: -
v_call: TRBV4-2
clone_size: many
j_call: TRBJ1-1
cdr3_nt: TGTGCCAGCAGCCTCAACAGGGATGAAGCTTTCTTT
cdr3_aa: CASSLNRDEAFF

d_call: TRBD1
v_call: TRBV20-1
clone_size: many
j_call: TRBJ1-2
cdr3_nt: TGCAGTGCTAGCCCTACAGGGGTCTATGGCTACACCTTC
cdr3_aa: CSASPTGVYGYTF

d_call: -
v_call: TRBV12-3/TRBV12-4
clone_size: medium-sized
j_call: TRBJ2-3
cdr3_nt: TGTGCCAGCAGTTTAGGAGGAGGTCCAGATACGCAGTATTTT
cdr3_aa: CASSLGGGPDTQYF

d_call: TRBD1
v_call: TRBV6-2/TRBV6-3
clone_size: many
j_call: TRBJ1-2
cdr3_nt: TGTGCCAGCAGTAACTACTTGGGACAGGACTATGGCTACACCTTC
cdr3_aa: CASSNYLGQDYGYTF

d_call: -
v_call: TRBV28
clone_size: few
j_call: TRBJ1-2
cdr3_nt: TGTGCCAGCAGTTGGGGCGCTGGCTACACCTTC
cdr3_aa: CASSWGAGYTF

d_call: TRBD2
v_call: TRBV7-6
clone_size: many
j_call: TRBJ2-7
cdr3_nt: TGTGCCAGCAGCTTCGGGGGGACCTACGAGCAGTACTTC
cdr3_aa: CASSFGGTYEQYF

d_call: -
v_call: TRBV7-3
clone_size: -
j_call: TRBJ2-3
cdr3_nt: TGTGCCAGCAGCTTTTCAGGGAGCACAGATACGCAGTATTTT
cdr3_aa: CASSFSGSTDTQYF

d_call: TRBD1
v_call: TRBV11-2
clone_size: many
j_call: TRBJ2-7
cdr3_nt: TGTGCCAGCAGCTTAGGGACAGGGTCGAGGAGCGAGCAGTACTTC
cdr3_aa: CASSLGTGSRSEQYF

d_call: TRBD1
v_call: TRBV29-1
clone_size: -
j_call: TRBJ2-1
cdr3_nt: TGCAGCGCCGGGACAGGGGGCTTCCATGAGCAGTTCTTC
cdr3_aa: CSAGTGGFHEQFF

d_call: TRBD1
v_call: TRBV6-1
clone_size: -
j_call: TRBJ1-4
cdr3_nt: TGTGCCAGCACCCTTTCTCCGGGACAGGGTAATGAAAAACTGTTTTTT
cdr3_aa: CASTLSPGQGNEKLFF

d_call: -
v_call: TRBV12-3/TRBV12-4
clone_size: -
j_call: TRBJ2-7
cdr3_nt: TGTGCCAGCAGTCTGAGGTCCCGGGACTACGAGCAGTACTTC
cdr3_aa: CASSLRSRDYEQYF

d_call: TRBD1
v_call: TRBV4-1
clone_size: many
j_call: TRBJ2-2
cdr3_nt: TGCGCCAGCAGCCAGATGGACAGGCCAAACACCGGGGAGCTGTTTTTT
cdr3_aa: CASSQMDRPNTGELFF

d_call: -
v_call: TRBV4-2
clone_size: once
j_call: TRBJ1-6
cdr3_nt: TGTGCCAGCAGCCGAGACTGGTCCTATAATTCACCCCTCCACTTT
cdr3_aa: CASSRDWSYNSPLHF